The present T cell receptor (beta chain) was sequenced within a study of shared clonotypes between healthy human individuals. Study-wide results and caveats: Larger estimated richness was generally seen in naive subsets than in memory subsets.

Worth noting for this clone: The antigen remains unidentified.

TCRdb's table, derived via immunoSEQ multiplex PCR, lists solely in-frame clones and lacks some. This table has roughly 500,000 clones, 90% to 97% appearing once. CDR1 and CDR2 (germline): MDHEN, SYDVKM. CDR3 length: 12 residues. The chain employs TRBV28 and TRBJ2-5, with D perhaps matching TRBD1 (6 bases). The J call may be wrong; the DNA end is better matched by TRBJ2-7. The origin of this receptor is a woman aged 25 to 45 in good health. Sequencing was done on a sample of naive CD4+ T cells sorted from blood. The sample's subset: CD45RA+ positively selected. CDR3 in DNA: TGTGCCAGTCGTCAGGGGATCCACGAGCAGTACTTC. Its protein is CASRQGIHEQYF.